This TCR beta chain was captured in a study of T cell clones after liver transplantation. Overall study: At least one year of complete immunosuppression withdrawal without enzymes over twice normal defined tolerance. Overall study results and limits: Small, mixed patient groups and varying post-transplant times limit these conclusions.

Concerning this clone: What it recognizes is unknown.

Measured with immunoSEQ multiplex PCR; TCRdb has only the in-frame clones, and not every one. Found here are over 100,000 clones, 75% to 90% of them singletons; the top ten hold 0.85% to 1%. Germline V CDR1 and CDR2: MNHEY, SVGAGI. The CDR3 has 14 amino acids. Between the trimmed V and J ends, which lost 4 bases and 4 bases, there was a span of 11 bases. V is TRBV6-5 and J is TRBJ1-5, with D perhaps matching TRBD1 (5 bases). The specimen comprised CD4+ T cells from blood, sampled before liver transplant. The TCR comes from a human donor who received a liver transplant. CDR3 nucleotide sequence: TGTGCCAGCAGTTCACGGACATCAAATCAGCCCCAGCATTTT. It yields the protein CASSSRTSNQPQHF.